The sequence of this T cell receptor (beta chain) was determined in a study of long-term antiretroviral therapy in people with HIV. Germline CDR1 reads SEHNR; CDR2 reads FQNEAQ (reference sequence). The CDR3 spans 14 residues. J lost 2 bases, V lost 5 bases, and 4 bases had no gene match. Assay version v3.0 of immunoSEQ was used, and it was run at survey level. The assay was immunoSEQ multiplex PCR, and TCRdb's table has in-frame clones only and misses some. The sample holds roughly 18,000 clones, roughly nine tenths seen once. The origin of this receptor is a woman aged 40 to 50 with HIV. The chain is built from TRBV7-9 and TRBJ1-1; 8 positions agree with TRBD1. Sequenced material: unsorted PBMCs, taken 0.6 years after starting antiretroviral therapy. This CDR3 is CASSMGQVNTEAFF. The CDR3 DNA reads as TGTGCCAGCAGCATGGGACAGGTTAACACTGAAGCTTTCTTT.